The entry below describes one TCR beta chain. This sample was taken from a study of T cells after yellow fever vaccination. The wider study: SMART-Seq v4 Ultra Low Input prepared libraries from low-cell fractions.

UMIs and a universal primer site were added when TCR cDNA was made by 5'RACE template switching. TCRdb fed the 5' RACE reads into MiXCR, producing one record per CDR3 protein. Of tens of thousands of distinct CDR3 sequences detected, over 7.5% appear once; the ten largest clones hold 35% to 45%. Material: CD8+ T cells sorted from PBMCs, obtained on the day of the yellow fever booster vaccination. This receptor was taken from a young man who received the YFV17D yellow fever vaccine.

The CDR3 DNA is TGTGCCAGCAGCTTAGCCCCTGGCGGGAGTTACAATGAGCAGTTCTTC. It encodes CASSLAPGGSYNEQFF. J is TRBJ2-1 and V is TRBV7-9; TRBD2 matches 7 bases. V dropped 0 bases and J dropped 4; count of bases not matched to a gene: 6. The CDR3 runs to 16 residues. Germline V gene sequence: CDR1 SEHNR, CDR2 FQNEAQ (reference sequence).